These 19 T cell receptor beta chains were all obtained from the same sample, sequenced in a study of tumour-infiltrating T cells in Burkitt lymphoma. TCRdb's copy holds only in-frame clones and misses some; the assay was immunoSEQ multiplex PCR. The sample lists around 46,000 clones; less than 40% were seen once. Sequenced: tumor tissue. The receptor source for this set is a human donor with Burkitt lymphoma.

The rearrangement uses TRBV15 and TRBJ1-1; no clear D. CDR1 is LNHNV and CDR2 is YYDKDF in the germline V gene (reference sequence). This CDR3 is built from 14 residues. V was clipped by 6 bases and J by 1 base, with 12 bases between them. The CDR3 region is CATSVTSQNTEAFF. In DNA, the CDR3 is TGTGCCACCAGTGTAACTTCTCAGAACACTGAAGCTTTCTTT.

The rearrangement uses TRBV5-4 and TRBJ1-3; D call uncertain. V gave up 0 bases and J gave up 2 bases, with 9 bases separating them. Germline CDR1 SGHNT, CDR2 YYREEE (reference sequence). The CDR3 length is 15 residues. The CDR3 loop is CASSLDGLAGNTIYF. CDR3 nucleotides: TGTGCCAGCAGCTTGGACGGGTTGGCTGGAAACACCATATATTTT.

This clone was seen a few times. V usage is TRBV5-1 and J usage is TRBJ1-1, with D tentatively TRBD1 (6 bases). Trimming stripped 4 bases from V and 3 bases from J, with 13 bases between. CDR1 SGHRS and CDR2 YFSETQ come from the germline V gene. This CDR3 spans 14 amino acids. CDR3 bases: TGCGCCAGCAGCCCCAGGGGATGGGACACTGAAGCTTTCTTT. Translated, it gives CASSPRGWDTEAFF.

Comment on this clone: The identical CDR3 is also encoded by other nucleotide sequences in the sample. The J gene is TRBJ1-5, the V gene TRBV7-2; D perhaps matches TRBD1 (5 bases). Between the trimmed V and J ends, which lost 2 bases and 7 bases, there was a span of 9 bases. The germline V gene encodes CDR1 SGHTA and CDR2 FQGNSA. This CDR3 is built from 13 residues. CDR3 DNA sequence: TGTGCCAGCAGCTTACAGGGTGACCAGCCCCAGCATTTT. It codes for CASSLQGDQPQHF. The whole variable domain, filled in from reference TRBV7-2 and TRBJ1-5, reads GAGVSQSPSNKVTEKGKDVELRCDPISGHTALYWYRQSLGQGLEFLIYFQGNSAPDKSGLPSDRFSAERTGGSVSTLTIQRTQQEDSAVYLCASSLQGDQPQHFGDGTRLSIL.

V usage is TRBV7-2 and J usage is TRBJ2-3; no clear D. Germline assignment: CDR1 SGHTA and CDR2 FQGNSA. This CDR3 contains 15 residues. V shed 0 bases and J shed 6 bases, with 13 bases lying between them. The CDR3 spells CASSLALAAVDTQYF. The CDR3 DNA follows: TGTGCCAGCAGCTTAGCCCTGGCGGCGGTCGATACGCAGTATTTT.

The chain recombines TRBV7-8 with TRBJ1-2, with 9 bases identical to TRBD1. CDR1 is SGHVS, CDR2 FQNEAQ, per germline. This CDR3 is built from 15 residues. J lost 5 bases, V lost 5 bases, and 9 bases had no gene match. For the CDR3, the DNA is TGTGCCAGCAGCCTAGTGGGACAGGGCCAGTATGGCTACACCTTC. The encoded protein is CASSLVGQGQYGYTF.

In its sample, this clone was seen a few times. The V gene is TRBV25-1, the J gene TRBJ2-5; 7 bases are shared with TRBD2. V dropped 7 bases and J dropped 5; count of bases not matched to a gene: 4. From germline, CDR1 is MGHDK and CDR2 SYGVNS. The CDR3 length is 12 residues. This CDR3 reads CASTPGGETQYF. For the CDR3, the DNA is TGTGCCAGCACCCCCGGGGGGGAGACCCAGTACTTC.

This clone has only a few counts. The chain links TRBV5-4 to TRBJ1-1; D is unclear. The CDR3 runs 14 residues. Germline lookup yields CDR1 SGHNT and CDR2 YYREEE (reference sequence). V gave up 4 bases and J gave up 2 bases, with 12 bases separating them. For the CDR3, the DNA is TGTGCCAGCAGCCGCCCCAGGACCAACACTGAAGCTTTCTTT. Encoded protein: CASSRPRTNTEAFF.

The sample holds a few counts of this clone. The V and J genes are TRBV7-3 and TRBJ1-5; D unclear. Germline values: CDR1 SGHTA, CDR2 FQGTGA. The CDR3 has 13 residues. V lost 3 bases and J lost 4, with 7 bases in between. The CDR3 nucleotides are TGTGCCAGCAGCTTGGACGGGAATCAGCCCCAGCATTTT. This encodes CASSLDGNQPQHF.

CDR3 protein: CASMGQGAATQYF. The CDR3 nucleotides read TGTGCCAGCATGGGACAGGGGGCTGCTACGCAGTATTTT. The chain employs TRBV28 and TRBJ2-3; 12 bases fit TRBD1. The CDR3 has 13 amino acids. With 7 bases clipped from V and 8 bases from J, the junction kept 4 bases outside the gene matches. Germline V lookup: CDR1 MDHEN, CDR2 SYDVKM.

The V and J genes are TRBV30 and TRBJ1-6; TRBD1 might be the D (5 bases). Trimming pared 2 bases from V and 9 bases from J, leaving 14 bases between. Looked up from germline, CDR1 is GTSNPN and CDR2 is SVGIG (reference sequence). The CDR3 spans 14 residues. The CDR3 DNA sequence: TGTGCCTGGAGTAGGGACGCCCGATTTTCACCCCTCCACTTT. Its protein is CAWSRDARFSPLHF.

This clone has more than one count but fewer than ten. The V gene is TRBV5-1, the J gene TRBJ1-5; D ambiguous. This CDR3 spans 13 amino acids. The V end lost 4 bases, the J end lost 0 bases, and 5 bases lay between the germline ends. Germline V gene lookup returns CDR1 SGHRS and CDR2 YFSETQ. CDR3 coding DNA: TGCGCCAGCAGCCAGGATAGCAATCAGCCCCAGCATTTT. Residues: CASSQDSNQPQHF.

The genes are TRBV7-8 and TRBJ2-7, with D perhaps TRBD1 (5 bases). Per the germline V gene, CDR1 is SGHVS and CDR2 is FQNEAQ. The V end lost 3 bases, the J end lost 3 bases, and 15 bases lay between the germline ends. The CDR3 has 15 residues. CDR3 amino acids: CASSLGLSALYEQYF. The CDR3 region has the DNA TGTGCCAGCAGCTTGGGGCTTTCCGCGCTCTACGAGCAGTACTTC.

This chain links TRBV9 with TRBJ2-3, with D maybe TRBD2 (6 bases). This CDR3 is 17 amino acids long. V lost 4 bases and J 5 bases, leaving 23 bases between the germline ends. From germline, CDR1 is SGDLS and CDR2 YYNGEE. The DNA for the CDR3 is TGTGCCAGCAGCCCCCGGTGGGGCGGGGCGTTTCAAGATACGCAGTATTTT. Translating it yields CASSPRWGGAFQDTQYF.

This clone was counted only a few times. The chain employs TRBV19 and TRBJ2-7, with TRBD1 matching over 7 bases. The CDR3 is 12 amino acids. J gave up 2 bases and V 6 bases, and 1 base lay outside the gene matches. CDR1 and CDR2 (germline): LNHDA, SQIVND (reference sequence). Here the CDR3 reads CASRGQPYEQYF. CDR3 bases: TGTGCCAGTAGGGGACAGCCCTACGAGCAGTACTTC.

V is TRBV4-2 and J is TRBJ1-4; weak D call: TRBD1 (5 bases). This CDR3 region has 15 residues. Germline CDR1 is LGHNA and CDR2 is YNFKEQ. With 0 bases removed from V and 6 bases from J, the gap between germline ends came to 11 bases. This CDR3 reads CASSQDGAGYEKLFF. The DNA of the CDR3 is TGTGCCAGCAGCCAAGATGGGGCGGGTTATGAAAAACTGTTTTTT.

The chain carries TRBV6-6 and TRBJ2-3; TRBD1 or TRBD2 may be the D gene (5 bases each). With 0 bases removed from V and 1 base from J, the gap between germline ends came to 11 bases. Germline assignment: CDR1 MNHNY and CDR2 SVGAGI (reference sequence). The CDR3 loop spans 16 amino acids. Written as DNA, the CDR3 is TGTGCCAGCAGTTACTCCGGGGCTCTTGGCACAGATACGCAGTATTTT. It specifies CASSYSGALGTDTQYF.

The chain combines TRBV4-1 with TRBJ1-2; D might be TRBD1 (6 bases). V lost 4 bases and J lost 4, with 19 bases in between. CDR1 and CDR2 from the germline V gene are MGHRA and YSYEKL. CDR3 length: 16 amino acids. CDR3 region: CASSRGGGPHAYGYTF. CDR3 nucleotides: TGCGCCAGCAGCCGGGGTGGGGGGCCTCACGCCTATGGCTACACCTTC.

The chain has TRBV7-6 and TRBJ2-1; D is tentatively TRBD1 or TRBD2 (5 bases each). CDR1 is SGHVS, CDR2 FNYEAQ, per germline. V was cut by 1 base and J by 10 bases, with 11 bases left in between. The CDR3 loop spans 13 amino acids. The CDR3 region has the DNA TGTGCCAGCAGCTTAGTTCCAGAGGGGGAGCAGTTCTTC. It is translated as CASSLVPEGEQFF.